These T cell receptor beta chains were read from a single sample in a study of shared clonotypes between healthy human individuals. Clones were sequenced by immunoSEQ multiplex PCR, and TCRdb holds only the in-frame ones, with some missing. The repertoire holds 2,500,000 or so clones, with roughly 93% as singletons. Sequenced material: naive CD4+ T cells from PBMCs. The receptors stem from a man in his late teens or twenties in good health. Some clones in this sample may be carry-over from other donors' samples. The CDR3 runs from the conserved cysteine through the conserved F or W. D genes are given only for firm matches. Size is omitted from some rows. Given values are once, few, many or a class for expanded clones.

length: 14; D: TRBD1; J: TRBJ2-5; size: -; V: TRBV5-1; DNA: TGCGCCAGCAGCCCTACGACAGGGGATGAGACCCAGTACTTC; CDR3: CASSPTTGDETQYF
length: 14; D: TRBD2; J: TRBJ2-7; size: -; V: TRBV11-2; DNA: TGTGCCAGCAGCTTAAACGGGAGGGAAAGGGAGCAGTACTTC; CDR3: CASSLNGREREQYF
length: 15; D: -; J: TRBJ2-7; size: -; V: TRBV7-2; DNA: TGTGCCAGCAGCTTAGTGTGGAGGGGTACCTACGAGCAGTACTTC; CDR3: CASSLVWRGTYEQYF
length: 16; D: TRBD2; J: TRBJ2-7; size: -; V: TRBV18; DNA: TGTGCCAGCTCGCTCCGCTCGGGACTAAGCTCCTACGAGCAGTACTTC; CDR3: CASSLRSGLSSYEQYF
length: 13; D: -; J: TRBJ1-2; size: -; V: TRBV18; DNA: TGTGCCAGCTCACCGGGGGGCAACTATGGCTACACCTTC; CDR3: CASSPGGNYGYTF
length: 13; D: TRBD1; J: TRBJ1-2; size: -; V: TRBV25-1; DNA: TGTGCCAGCCGGGACAGGGTTTTAGGCGGCTACACCTTC; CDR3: CASRDRVLGGYTF
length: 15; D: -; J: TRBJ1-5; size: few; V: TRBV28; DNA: TGTGCCAGCAGTCCAGGAGGGGAAAGCGATCAGCCCCAGCATTTT; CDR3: CASSPGGESDQPQHF
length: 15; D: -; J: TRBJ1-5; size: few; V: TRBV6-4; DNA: TGTGCCAGCAGTCCGGAGGGGGAGATGGGGGGGCCCCAGCATTTT; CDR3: CASSPEGEMGGPQHF
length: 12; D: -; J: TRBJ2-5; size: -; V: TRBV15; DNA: TGTGCCACCAGCATTTTGACCGGGCCGAAGTACTTC; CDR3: CATSILTGPKYF
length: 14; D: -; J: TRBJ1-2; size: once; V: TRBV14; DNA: TGTGCCAGCAGCCAAGTGCCGGGCTCCTATGGCTACACCTTC; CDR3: CASSQVPGSYGYTF
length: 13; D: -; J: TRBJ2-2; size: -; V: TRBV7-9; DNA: TGTGCCAGCAGTCCCGTTGGCACCGGGGAGCTGTTTTTT; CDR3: CASSPVGTGELFF
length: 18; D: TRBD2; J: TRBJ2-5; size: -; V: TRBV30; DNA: TGTGCCTGGAGCAACTTCCCGGGACTAGCGGGAAGTTACGAGACCCAGTACTTC; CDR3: CAWSNFPGLAGSYETQYF
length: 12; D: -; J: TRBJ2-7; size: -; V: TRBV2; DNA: TGTGCCAGCAGGCCCGGAGGGACTGAGCAGTACTTC; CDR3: CASRPGGTEQYF
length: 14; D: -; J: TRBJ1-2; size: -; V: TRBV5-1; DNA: TGCGCCAGCAGCTTGTGGGGGGCAGACGCTGGCTACACCTTC; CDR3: CASSLWGADAGYTF
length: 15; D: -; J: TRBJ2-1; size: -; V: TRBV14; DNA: TGTGCCAGCAGCCAAGATCCGAGAGGGACGAATGAGCAGTTCTTC; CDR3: CASSQDPRGTNEQFF
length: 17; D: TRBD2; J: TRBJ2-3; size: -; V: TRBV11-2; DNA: TGTGCCAGCAGCTTAACCTTAGCGGGTTCTAGCACAGATACGCAGTATTTT; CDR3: CASSLTLAGSSTDTQYF
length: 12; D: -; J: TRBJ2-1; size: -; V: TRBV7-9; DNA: TGTGCCAGCAGCTTAGATCAGGGGACGGAGTTCTTC; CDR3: CASSLDQGTEFF
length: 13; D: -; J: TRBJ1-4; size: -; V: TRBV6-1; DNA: TGTGCCAGCAGTGAAAAGGGTAATGAAAAACTGTTTTTT; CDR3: CASSEKGNEKLFF
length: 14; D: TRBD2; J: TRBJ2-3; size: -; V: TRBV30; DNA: TGTGCCTGGAGTCTGTTAGCGGGAACAGATACGCAGTATTTT; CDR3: CAWSLLAGTDTQYF
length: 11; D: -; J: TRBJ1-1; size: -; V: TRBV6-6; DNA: TGTGCCAGCAGTTCACAGGGATCGGCTTTCTTT; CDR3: CASSSQGSAFF
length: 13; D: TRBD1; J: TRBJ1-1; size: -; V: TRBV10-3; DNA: TGTGCCATCAGTGTAGGACAGGGAGTTGAAGCTTTCTTT; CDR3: CAISVGQGVEAFF
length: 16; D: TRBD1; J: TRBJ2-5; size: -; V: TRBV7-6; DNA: TGTGCCAGCAGCTTAAGGCTGGGACAGAGACAAGAGACCCAGTACTTC; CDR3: CASSLRLGQRQETQYF
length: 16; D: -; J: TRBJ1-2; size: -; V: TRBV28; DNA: TGTGCCAGCAGAGTTGGGCAGGCTACCCCAAACTATGGCTACACCTTC; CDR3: CASRVGQATPNYGYTF
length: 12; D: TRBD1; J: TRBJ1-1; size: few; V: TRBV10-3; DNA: TGTGCCATCAGTGGACAGGGGGCCGAGGCTTTCTTT; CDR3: CAISGQGAEAFF
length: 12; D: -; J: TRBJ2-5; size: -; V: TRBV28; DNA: TGTGCCAGCAGTTTATACAGGGTGACCCAGTACTTC; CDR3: CASSLYRVTQYF
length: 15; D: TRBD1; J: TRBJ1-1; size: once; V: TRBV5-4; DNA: TGTGCCAGCAGCGACCCGGGACAGGGGCGAACTGAAGCTTTCTTT; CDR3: CASSDPGQGRTEAFF
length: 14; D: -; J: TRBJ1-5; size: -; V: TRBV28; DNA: TGTGCCAGCAGCTTAGAGTATAGCAATCAGCCCCAGCATTTT; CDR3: CASSLEYSNQPQHF
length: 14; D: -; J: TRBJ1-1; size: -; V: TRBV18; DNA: TGTGCCAGCTCACGCGTCGGGATGAACACTGAAGCTTTCTTT; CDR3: CASSRVGMNTEAFF
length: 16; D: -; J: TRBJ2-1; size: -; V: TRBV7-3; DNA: TGTGCCAGCAGCTTAACCAGGGCCCGTTCCTACAATGAGCAGTTCTTC; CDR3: CASSLTRARSYNEQFF
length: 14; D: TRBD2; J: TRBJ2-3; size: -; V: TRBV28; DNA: TGTGCCAGCAAATCTGGACTAGTTTCAGATACGCAGTATTTT; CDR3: CASKSGLVSDTQYF
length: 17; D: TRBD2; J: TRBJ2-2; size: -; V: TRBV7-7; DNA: TGTGCCAGCAGCCACCTAGGGACGCGGGGGATCACCGGGGAGCTGTTTTTT; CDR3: CASSHLGTRGITGELFF
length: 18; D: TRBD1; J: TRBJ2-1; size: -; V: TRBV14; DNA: TGTGCCAGCAGCCACAGTCCGGGACAGGGTGCGGTAGTCAATGAGCAGTTCTTC; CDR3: CASSHSPGQGAVVNEQFF
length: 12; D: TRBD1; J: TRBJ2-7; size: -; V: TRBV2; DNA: TGTGCCAGCAGGACAGGGGTCTACGAGCAGTACTTC; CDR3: CASRTGVYEQYF
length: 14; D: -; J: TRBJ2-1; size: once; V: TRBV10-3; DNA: TGTGCCATCAGTTTAACTAGCTCCTACAATGAGCAGTTCTTC; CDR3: CAISLTSSYNEQFF
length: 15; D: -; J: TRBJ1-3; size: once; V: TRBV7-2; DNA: TGTGCCAGCAGCCCAGATGGGGTACTGGGAAACACCATATATTTT; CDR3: CASSPDGVLGNTIYF
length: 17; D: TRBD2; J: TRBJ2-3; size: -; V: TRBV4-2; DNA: TGTGCCAGCAGCCAATCTCTAGCGGGAGGGCCAGGAGATACGCAGTATTTT; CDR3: CASSQSLAGGPGDTQYF
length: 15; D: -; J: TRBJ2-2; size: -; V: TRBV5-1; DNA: TGCGCCAGCAGCTTTAGGGAAATAAACACCGGGGAGCTGTTTTTT; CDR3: CASSFREINTGELFF
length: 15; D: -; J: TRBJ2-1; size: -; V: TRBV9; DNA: TGTGCCAGCAGCGTAGGGACTCCTTCCTACAATGAGCAGTTCTTC; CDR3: CASSVGTPSYNEQFF
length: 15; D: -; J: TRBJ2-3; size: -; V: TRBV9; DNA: TGTGCCAGCACCCTAGGAGGGGTTAGCACAGATACGCAGTATTTT; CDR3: CASTLGGVSTDTQYF
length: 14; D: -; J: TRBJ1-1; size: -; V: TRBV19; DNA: TGTGCCAGTAGTATAGCAGGATCCTACACTGAAGCTTTCTTT; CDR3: CASSIAGSYTEAFF
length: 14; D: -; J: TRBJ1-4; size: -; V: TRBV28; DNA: TGTGCCAGCACCACGGGACTGATTAATGAAAAACTGTTTTTT; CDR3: CASTTGLINEKLFF
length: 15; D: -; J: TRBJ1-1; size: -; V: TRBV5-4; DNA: TGTGCCAGCAGCGAAGGTTATCAGATGAACACTGAAGCTTTCTTT; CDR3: CASSEGYQMNTEAFF